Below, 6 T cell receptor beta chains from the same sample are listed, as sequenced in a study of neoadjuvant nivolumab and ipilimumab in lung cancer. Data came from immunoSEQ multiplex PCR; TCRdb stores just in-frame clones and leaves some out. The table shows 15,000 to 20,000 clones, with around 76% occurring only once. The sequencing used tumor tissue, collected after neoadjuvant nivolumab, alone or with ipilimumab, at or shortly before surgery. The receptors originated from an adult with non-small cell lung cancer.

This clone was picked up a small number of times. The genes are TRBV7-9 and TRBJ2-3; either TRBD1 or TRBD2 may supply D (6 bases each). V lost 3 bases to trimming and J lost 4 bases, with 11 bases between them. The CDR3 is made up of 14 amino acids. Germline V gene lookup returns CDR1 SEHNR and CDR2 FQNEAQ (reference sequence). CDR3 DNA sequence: TGTGCCAGCAGCTTGTGGGGGGCGGCAGATACGCAGTATTTT. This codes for CASSLWGAADTQYF.

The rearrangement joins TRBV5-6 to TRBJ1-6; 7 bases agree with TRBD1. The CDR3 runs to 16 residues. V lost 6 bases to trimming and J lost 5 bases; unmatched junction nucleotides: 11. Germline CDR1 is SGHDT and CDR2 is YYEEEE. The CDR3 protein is CASKSQGVSDNSPLHF. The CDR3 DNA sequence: TGTGCCAGCAAAAGTCAGGGGGTTTCGGATAATTCACCCCTCCACTTT. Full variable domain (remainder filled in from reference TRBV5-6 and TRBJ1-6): DAGVTQSPTHLIKTRGQQVTLRCSPKSGHDTVSWYQQALGQGPQFIFQYYEEEERQRGNFPDRFSGHQFPNYSSELNVNALLLGDSALYLCASKSQGVSDNSPLHFGNGTRLTVT.

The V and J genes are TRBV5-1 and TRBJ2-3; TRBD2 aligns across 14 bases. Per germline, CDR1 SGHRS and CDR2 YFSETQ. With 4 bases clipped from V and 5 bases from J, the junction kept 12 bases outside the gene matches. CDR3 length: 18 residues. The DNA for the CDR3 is TGCGCCAGCAGCACGACACCCGGGACTAGCGGGGGACTAGATACGCAGTATTTT. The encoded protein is CASSTTPGTSGGLDTQYF.

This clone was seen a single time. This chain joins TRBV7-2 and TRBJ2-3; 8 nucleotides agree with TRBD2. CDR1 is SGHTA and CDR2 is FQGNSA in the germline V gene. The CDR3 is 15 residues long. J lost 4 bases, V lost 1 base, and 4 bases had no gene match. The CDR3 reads CASSLGLRGADTQYF. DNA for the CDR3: TGTGCCAGCAGCTTAGGTCTGCGGGGGGCAGATACGCAGTATTTT.

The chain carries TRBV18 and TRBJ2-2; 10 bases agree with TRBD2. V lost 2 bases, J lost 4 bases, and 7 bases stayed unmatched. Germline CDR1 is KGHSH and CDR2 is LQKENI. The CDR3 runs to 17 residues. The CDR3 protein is CASSPIKLAGTTGELFF. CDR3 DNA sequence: TGTGCCAGCTCACCAATTAAACTAGCGGGGACCACCGGGGAGCTGTTTTTT.

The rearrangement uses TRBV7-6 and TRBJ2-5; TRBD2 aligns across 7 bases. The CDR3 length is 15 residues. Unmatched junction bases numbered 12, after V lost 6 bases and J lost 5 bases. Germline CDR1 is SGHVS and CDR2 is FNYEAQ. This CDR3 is CASSSRGGAGETQYF. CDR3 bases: TGTGCCAGCAGTTCTAGGGGAGGGGCCGGGGAGACCCAGTACTTC.